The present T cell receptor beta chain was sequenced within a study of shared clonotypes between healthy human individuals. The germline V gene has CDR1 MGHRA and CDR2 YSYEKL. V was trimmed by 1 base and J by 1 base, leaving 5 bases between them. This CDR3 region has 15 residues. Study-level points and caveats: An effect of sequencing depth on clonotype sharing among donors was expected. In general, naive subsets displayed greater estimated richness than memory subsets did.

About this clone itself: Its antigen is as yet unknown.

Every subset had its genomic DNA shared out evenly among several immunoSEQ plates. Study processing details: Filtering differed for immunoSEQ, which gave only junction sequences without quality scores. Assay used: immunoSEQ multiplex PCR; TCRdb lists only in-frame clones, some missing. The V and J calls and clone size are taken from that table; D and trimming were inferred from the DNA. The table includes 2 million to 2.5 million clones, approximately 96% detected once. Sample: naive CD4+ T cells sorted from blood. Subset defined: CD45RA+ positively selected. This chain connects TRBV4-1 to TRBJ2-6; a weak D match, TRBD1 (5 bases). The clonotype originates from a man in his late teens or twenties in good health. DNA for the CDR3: TGCGCCAGCAGCCAAGGACAGTCTGGGGCCAACGTCCTGACTTTC. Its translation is CASSQGQSGANVLTF.